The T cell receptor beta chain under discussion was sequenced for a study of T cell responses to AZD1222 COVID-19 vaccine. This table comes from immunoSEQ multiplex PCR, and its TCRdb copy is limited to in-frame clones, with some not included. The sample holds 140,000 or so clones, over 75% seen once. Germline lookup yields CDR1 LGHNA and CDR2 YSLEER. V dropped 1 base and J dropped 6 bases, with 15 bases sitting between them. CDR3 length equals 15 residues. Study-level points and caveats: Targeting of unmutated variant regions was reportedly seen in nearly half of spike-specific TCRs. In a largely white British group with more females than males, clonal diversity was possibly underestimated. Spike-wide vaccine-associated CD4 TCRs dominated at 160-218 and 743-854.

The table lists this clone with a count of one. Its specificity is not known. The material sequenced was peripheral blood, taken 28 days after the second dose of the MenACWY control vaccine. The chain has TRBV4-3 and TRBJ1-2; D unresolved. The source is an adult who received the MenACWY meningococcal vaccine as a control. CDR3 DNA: TGCGCCAGCAGCCAAGGAGACCCCCTTTCAGATGGCTACACCTTC. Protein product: CASSQGDPLSDGYTF.